This T cell receptor beta chain comes out of a study of blood T cell repertoires in COVID-19. At the level of the study: Specimens from acute and convalescent COVID-19 originated in the United States, Italy and Spain. Sample material is recorded as cDNA or gDNA derived from T cells, B-cell-depleted T cells, or PBMCs.

This CDR3 spans 15 amino acids. With 4 bases clipped from V and 5 bases from J, the junction kept 5 bases outside the gene matches. CDR1 MRHNA and CDR2 SNTAGT come from the germline V gene. Original data processing: Estimated nucleated cell counts came from reference gene primer amplification. Sequencing was performed with immunoSEQ multiplex PCR; in TCRdb, only in-frame clones are kept and a portion is missing. V and J calls and clone size are as listed in that table; D and trimming were resolved from the DNA. The sample yields roughly 220,000 clones, about 86% seen once. The clonotype originates from a woman between 25 and 40 years old who had recovered from COVID-19. The sample was peripheral blood. The chain couples TRBV6-4 to TRBJ2-1; 10 bases match TRBD2. The CDR3: CASSALAGQDNEQFF. CDR3 sequence (DNA): TGTGCCAGCAGTGCACTAGCGGGACAAGACAATGAGCAGTTCTTC.